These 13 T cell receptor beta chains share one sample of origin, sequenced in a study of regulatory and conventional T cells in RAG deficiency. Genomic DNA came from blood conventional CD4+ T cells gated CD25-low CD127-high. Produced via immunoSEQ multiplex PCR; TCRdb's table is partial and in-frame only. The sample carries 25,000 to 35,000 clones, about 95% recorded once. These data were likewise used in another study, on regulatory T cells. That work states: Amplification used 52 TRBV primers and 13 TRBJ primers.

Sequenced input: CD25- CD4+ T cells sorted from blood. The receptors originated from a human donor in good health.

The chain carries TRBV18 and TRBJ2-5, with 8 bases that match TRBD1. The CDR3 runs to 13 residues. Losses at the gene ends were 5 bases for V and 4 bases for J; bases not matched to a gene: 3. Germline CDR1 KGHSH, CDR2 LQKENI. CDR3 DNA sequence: TGTGCCAGCTCAGGTGGACAGGGAGAGACCCAGTACTTC. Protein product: CASSGGQGETQYF.

The CDR3 loop is CASSLGGMPPDTQYF. The CDR3 bases are TGTGCCAGCAGCTTAGGAGGGATGCCGCCAGATACGCAGTATTTT. The V call is TRBV11-3, the J call TRBJ2-3, with a possible D match to TRBD2 (5 bases). Germline V CDR1 and CDR2: SGHNT, YENEEA. V shed 1 base and J shed 4 bases, with 12 bases lying between them. The CDR3 length is 15 residues.

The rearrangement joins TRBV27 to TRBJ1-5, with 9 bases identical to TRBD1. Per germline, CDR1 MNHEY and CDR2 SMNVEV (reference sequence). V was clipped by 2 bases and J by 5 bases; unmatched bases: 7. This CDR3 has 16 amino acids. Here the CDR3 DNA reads TGTGCCAGCAGTTTAGGGACAGGGAGGGGGCATCAGCCCCAGCATTTT. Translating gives CASSLGTGRGHQPQHF.

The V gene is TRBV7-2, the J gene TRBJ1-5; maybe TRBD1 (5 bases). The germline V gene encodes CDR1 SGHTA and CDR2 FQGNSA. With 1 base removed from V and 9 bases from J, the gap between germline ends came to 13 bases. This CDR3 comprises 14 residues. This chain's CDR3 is CASSLVGGVGPQHF. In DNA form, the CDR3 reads TGTGCCAGCAGCTTAGTGGGAGGGGTCGGGCCCCAGCATTTT.

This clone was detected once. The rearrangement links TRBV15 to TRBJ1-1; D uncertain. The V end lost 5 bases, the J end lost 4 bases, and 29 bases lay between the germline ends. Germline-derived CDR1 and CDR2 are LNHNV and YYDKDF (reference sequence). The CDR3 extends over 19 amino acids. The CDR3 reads CATSPPGGRTGFRGTEAFF. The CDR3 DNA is TGTGCCACCAGCCCGCCAGGAGGCAGAACGGGGTTTCGGGGCACTGAAGCTTTCTTT.

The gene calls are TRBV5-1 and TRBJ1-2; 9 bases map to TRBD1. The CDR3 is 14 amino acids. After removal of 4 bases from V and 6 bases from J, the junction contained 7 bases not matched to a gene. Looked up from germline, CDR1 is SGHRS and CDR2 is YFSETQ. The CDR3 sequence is CASSPGQGIHGYTF. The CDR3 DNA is TGCGCCAGCAGCCCGGGACAGGGAATACATGGCTACACCTTC. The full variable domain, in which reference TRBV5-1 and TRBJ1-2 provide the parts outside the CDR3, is KAGVTQTPRYLIKTRGQQVTLSCSPISGHRSVSWYQQTPGQGLQFLFEYFSETQRNKGNFPGRFSGRQFSNSRSEMNVSTLELGDSALYLCASSPGQGIHGYTFGSGTRLTVV.

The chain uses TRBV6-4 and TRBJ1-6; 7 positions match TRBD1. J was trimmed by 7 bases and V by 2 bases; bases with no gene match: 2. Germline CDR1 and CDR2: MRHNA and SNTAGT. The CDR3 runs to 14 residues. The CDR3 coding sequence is TGTGCCAGCAGTGACGGGACAGTCAATTCACCCCTCCACTTT. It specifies CASSDGTVNSPLHF.

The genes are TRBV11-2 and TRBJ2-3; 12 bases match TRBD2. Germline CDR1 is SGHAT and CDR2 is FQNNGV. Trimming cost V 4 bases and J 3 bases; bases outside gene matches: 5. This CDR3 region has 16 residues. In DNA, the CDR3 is TGTGCCAGCAGCTCCGCTAGCGGGGGGGCAACAGATACGCAGTATTTT. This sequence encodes CASSSASGGATDTQYF. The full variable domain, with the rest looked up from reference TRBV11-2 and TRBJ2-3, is EAGVAQSPRYKIIEKRQSVAFWCNPISGHATLYWYQQILGQGPKLLIQFQNNGVVDDSQLPKDRFSAERLKGVDSTLKIQPAKLEDSAVYLCASSSASGGATDTQYFGPGTRLTVL.

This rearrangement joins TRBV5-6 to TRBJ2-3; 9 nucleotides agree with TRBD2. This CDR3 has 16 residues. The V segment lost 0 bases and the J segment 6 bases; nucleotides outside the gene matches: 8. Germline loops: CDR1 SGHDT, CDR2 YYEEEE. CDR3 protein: CASSLGAGGHGDTQYF. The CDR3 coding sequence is TGTGCCAGCAGCTTGGGGGCGGGGGGGCATGGCGATACGCAGTATTTT.

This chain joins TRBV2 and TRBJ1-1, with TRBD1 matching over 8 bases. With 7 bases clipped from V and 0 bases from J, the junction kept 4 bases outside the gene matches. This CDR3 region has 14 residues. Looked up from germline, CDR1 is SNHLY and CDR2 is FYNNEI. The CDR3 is CASTVDRVNTEAFF. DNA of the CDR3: TGTGCCAGCACGGTGGACAGGGTGAACACTGAAGCTTTCTTT.

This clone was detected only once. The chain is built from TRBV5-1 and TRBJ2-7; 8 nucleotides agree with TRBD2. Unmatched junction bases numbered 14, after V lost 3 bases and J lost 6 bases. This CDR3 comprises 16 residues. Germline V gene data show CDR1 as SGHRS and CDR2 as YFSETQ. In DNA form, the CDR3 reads TGCGCCAGCAGCTCGTCCGGTGCGGGGGGCCCCTCCGAGCAGTACTTC. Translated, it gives CASSSSGAGGPSEQYF.

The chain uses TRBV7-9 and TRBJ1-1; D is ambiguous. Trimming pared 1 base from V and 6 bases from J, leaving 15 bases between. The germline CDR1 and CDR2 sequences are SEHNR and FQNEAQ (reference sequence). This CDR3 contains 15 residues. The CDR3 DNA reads TGTGCCAGCAGCTTAGGTGCGGGCCGGAGGTCTGAAGCTTTCTTT. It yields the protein CASSLGAGRRSEAFF.

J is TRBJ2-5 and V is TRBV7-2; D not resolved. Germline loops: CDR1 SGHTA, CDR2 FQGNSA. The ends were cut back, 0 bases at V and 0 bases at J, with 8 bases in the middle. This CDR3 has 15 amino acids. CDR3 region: CASSLALTNQETQYF. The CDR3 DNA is TGTGCCAGCAGCTTAGCCCTGACAAACCAAGAGACCCAGTACTTC. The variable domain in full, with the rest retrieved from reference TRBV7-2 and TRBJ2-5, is GAGVSQSPSNKVTEKGKDVELRCDPISGHTALYWYRQSLGQGLEFLIYFQGNSAPDKSGLPSDRFSAERTGGSVSTLTIQRTQQEDSAVYLCASSLALTNQETQYFGPGTRLLVL.